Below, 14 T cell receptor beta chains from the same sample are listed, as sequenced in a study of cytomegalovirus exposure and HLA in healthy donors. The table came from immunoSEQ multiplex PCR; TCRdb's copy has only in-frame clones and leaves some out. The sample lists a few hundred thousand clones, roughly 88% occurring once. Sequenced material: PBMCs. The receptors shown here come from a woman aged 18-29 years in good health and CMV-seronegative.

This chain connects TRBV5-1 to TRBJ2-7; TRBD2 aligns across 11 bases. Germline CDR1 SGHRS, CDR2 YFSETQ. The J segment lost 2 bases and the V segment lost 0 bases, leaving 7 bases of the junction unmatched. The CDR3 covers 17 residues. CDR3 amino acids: CASSLGLAGNIAYEQYF. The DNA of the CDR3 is TGCGCCAGCAGCTTGGGACTAGCGGGAAATATCGCCTACGAGCAGTACTTC.

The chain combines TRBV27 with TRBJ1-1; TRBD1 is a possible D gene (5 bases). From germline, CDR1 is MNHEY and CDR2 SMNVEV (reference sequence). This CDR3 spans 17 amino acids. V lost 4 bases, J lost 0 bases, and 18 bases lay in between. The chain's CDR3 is CASSSNRWGSVNTEAFF. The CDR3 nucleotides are TGTGCCAGCAGTTCTAACCGGTGGGGCTCGGTGAACACTGAAGCTTTCTTT.

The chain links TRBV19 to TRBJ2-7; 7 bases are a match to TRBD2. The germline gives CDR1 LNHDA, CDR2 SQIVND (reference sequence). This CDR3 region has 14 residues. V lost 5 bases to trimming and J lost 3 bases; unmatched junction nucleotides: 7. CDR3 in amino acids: CASSGLAEHYEQYF. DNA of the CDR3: TGTGCCAGTAGTGGGCTAGCGGAGCACTACGAGCAGTACTTC.

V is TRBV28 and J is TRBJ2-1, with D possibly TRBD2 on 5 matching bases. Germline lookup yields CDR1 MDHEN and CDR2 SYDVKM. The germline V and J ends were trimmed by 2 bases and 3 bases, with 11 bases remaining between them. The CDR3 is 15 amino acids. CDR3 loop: CASSLLGRGYNEQFF. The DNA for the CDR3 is TGTGCCAGCAGTTTACTAGGCCGGGGCTACAATGAGCAGTTCTTC.

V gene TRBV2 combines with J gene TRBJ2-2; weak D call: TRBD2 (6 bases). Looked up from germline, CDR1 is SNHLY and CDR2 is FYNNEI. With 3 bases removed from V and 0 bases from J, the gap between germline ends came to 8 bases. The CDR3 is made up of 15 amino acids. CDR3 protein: CASSEAGPNTGELFF. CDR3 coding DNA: TGTGCCAGCAGTGAGGCGGGGCCGAACACCGGGGAGCTGTTTTTT.

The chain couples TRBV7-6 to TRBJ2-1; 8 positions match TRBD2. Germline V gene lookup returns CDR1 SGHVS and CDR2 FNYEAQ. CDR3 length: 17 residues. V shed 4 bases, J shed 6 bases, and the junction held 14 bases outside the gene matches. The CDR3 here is CASSSNKYSGMGNEQFF. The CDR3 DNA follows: TGTGCCAGCAGCTCTAACAAATATAGCGGGATGGGCAATGAGCAGTTCTTC.

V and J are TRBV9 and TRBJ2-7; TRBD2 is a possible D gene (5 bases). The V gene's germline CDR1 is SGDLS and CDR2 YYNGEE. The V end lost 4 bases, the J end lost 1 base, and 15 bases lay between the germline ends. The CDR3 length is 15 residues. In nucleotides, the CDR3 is TGTGCCAGCAGCCCGGGGATGGGCAGATCCTACGAGCAGTACTTC. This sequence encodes CASSPGMGRSYEQYF.

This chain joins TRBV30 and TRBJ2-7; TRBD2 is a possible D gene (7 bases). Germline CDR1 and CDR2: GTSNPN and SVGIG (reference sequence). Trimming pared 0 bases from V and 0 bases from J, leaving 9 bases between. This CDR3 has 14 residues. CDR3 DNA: TGTGCCTGGAGTGTAGGGGGGGCCTCCTACGAGCAGTACTTC. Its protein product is CAWSVGGASYEQYF.

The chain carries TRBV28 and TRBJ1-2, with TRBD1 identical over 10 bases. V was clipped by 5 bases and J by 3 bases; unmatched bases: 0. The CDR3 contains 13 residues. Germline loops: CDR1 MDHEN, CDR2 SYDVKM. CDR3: CASSGQGDYGYTF. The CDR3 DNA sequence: TGTGCCAGCAGTGGACAGGGGGACTATGGCTACACCTTC.

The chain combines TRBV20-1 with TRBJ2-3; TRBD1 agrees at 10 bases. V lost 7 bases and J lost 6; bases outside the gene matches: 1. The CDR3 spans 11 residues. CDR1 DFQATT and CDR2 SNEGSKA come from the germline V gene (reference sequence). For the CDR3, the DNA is TGCAGTGAGGGACAGGGGGATACGCAGTATTTT. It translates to CSEGQGDTQYF.

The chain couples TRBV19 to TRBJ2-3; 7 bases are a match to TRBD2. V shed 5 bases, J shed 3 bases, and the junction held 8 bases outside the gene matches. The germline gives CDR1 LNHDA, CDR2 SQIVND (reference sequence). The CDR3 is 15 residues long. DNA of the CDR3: TGTGCCAGTAGTGGGGAGCTAGCGGTTACAGATACGCAGTATTTT. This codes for CASSGELAVTDTQYF.

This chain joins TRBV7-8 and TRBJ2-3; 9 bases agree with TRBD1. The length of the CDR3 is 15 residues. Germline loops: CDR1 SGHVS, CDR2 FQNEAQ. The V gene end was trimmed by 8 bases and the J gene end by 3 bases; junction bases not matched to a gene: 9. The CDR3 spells CASAEQGALTDTQYF. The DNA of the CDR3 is TGTGCCAGCGCAGAACAGGGGGCTCTAACAGATACGCAGTATTTT.

CDR3 nucleotide sequence: TGTGCCAGCAGTTACGGAGTTTTGGCGTCTGAGCAGTTCTTC. Translated: CASSYGVLASEQFF. The chain recombines TRBV6-5 with TRBJ2-1; D is unresolved. CDR1 and CDR2 (germline): MNHEY, SVGAGI. Trimming removed 2 bases at V and 9 bases at J, with 14 bases between. There are 14 residues in the CDR3.

The CDR3 loop is CATVEEAQHF. CDR3 sequence (DNA): TGTGCCACCGTCGAAGAGGCCCAGCATTTT. The genes are TRBV28 and TRBJ1-5; D unclear. Trimming removed 10 bases from V and 11 bases from J, with 12 bases in between. The CDR3 loop spans 10 amino acids. Germline CDR1 is MDHEN and CDR2 is SYDVKM. The full variable domain, in which reference TRBV28 and TRBJ1-5 provide the parts outside the CDR3, is DVKVTQSSRYLVKRTGEKVFLECVQDMDHENMFWYRQDPGLGLRLIYFSYDVKMKEKGDIPEGYSVSREKKERFSLILESASTNQTSMYLCATVEEAQHFGDGTRLSIL.